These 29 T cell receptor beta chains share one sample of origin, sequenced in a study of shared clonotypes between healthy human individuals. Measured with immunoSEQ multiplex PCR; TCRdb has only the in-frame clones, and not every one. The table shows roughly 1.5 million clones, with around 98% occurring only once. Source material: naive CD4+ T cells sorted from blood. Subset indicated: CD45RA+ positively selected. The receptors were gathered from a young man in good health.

CDR3 residues: CATSREGSSAQYF. CDR3 nucleotides: TGTGCCACCAGCAGAGAGGGATCGTCGGCGCAGTATTTT. The gene calls are TRBV15 and TRBJ2-3, with D unclear. V lost 0 bases, J lost 10 bases, and 11 bases lay in between. Looked up from germline, CDR1 is LNHNV and CDR2 is YYDKDF (reference sequence). The CDR3 runs to 13 residues.

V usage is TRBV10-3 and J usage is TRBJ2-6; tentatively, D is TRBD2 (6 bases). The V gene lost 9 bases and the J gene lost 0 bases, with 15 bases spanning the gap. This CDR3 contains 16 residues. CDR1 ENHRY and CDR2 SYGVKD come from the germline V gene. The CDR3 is CAIKRYGSSGANVLTF. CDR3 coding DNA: TGTGCCATAAAAAGGTACGGGAGCTCTGGGGCCAACGTCCTGACTTTC.

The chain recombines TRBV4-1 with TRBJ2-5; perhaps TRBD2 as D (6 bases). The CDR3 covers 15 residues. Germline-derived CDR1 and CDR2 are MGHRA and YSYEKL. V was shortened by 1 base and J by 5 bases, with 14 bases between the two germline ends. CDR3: CASSQVPSDRETQYF. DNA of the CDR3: TGCGCCAGCAGCCAAGTACCTAGCGATCGGGAGACCCAGTACTTC.

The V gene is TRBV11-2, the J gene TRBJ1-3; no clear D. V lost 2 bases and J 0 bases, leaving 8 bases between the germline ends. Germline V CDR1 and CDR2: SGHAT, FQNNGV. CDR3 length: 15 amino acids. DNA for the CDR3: TGTGCCAGCAGCTTAATGGGTGTCTCTGGAAACACCATATATTTT. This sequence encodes CASSLMGVSGNTIYF.

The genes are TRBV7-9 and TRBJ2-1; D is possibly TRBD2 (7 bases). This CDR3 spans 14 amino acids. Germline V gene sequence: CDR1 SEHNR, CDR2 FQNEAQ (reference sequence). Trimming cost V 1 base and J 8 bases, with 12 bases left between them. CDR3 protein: CASSLEGGEYEQFF. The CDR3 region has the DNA TGTGCCAGCAGCTTAGAAGGGGGGGAATATGAGCAGTTCTTC. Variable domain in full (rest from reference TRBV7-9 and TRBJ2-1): DTGVSQNPRHKITKRGQNVTFRCDPISEHNRLYWYRQTLGQGPEFLTYFQNEAQLEKSRLLSDRFSAERPKGSFSTLEIQRTEQGDSAMYLCASSLEGGEYEQFFGPGTRLTVL.

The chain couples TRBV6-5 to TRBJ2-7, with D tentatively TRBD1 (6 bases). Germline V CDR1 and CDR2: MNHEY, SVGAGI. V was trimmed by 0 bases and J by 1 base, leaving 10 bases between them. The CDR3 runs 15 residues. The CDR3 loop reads CASSYSGAPSYEQYF. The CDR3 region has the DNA TGTGCCAGCAGTTACTCGGGGGCTCCATCCTACGAGCAGTACTTC.

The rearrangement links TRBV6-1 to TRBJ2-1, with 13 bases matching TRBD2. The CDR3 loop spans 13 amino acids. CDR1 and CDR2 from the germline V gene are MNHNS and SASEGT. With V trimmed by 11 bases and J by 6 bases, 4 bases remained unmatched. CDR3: CAARLAGGNEQFF. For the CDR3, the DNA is TGTGCCGCACGACTAGCGGGAGGCAATGAGCAGTTCTTC.

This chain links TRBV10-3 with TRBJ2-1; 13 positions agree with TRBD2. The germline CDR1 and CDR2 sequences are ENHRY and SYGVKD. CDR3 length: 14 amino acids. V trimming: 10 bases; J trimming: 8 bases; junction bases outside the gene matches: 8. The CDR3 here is CATRTSGSNDEQFF. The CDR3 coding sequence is TGTGCCACCCGGACTAGCGGGAGTAATGATGAGCAGTTCTTC.

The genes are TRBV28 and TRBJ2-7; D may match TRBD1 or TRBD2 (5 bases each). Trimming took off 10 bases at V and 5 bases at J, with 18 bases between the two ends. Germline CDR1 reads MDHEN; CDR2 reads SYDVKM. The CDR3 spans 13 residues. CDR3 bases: TGTGCCACCTCCAAGGGGACGTGGAACGAGCAGTACTTC. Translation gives CATSKGTWNEQYF.

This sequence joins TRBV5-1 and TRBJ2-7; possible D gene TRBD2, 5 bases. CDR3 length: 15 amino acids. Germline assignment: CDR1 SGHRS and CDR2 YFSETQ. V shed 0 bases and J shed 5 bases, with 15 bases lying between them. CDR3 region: CASSLAGVASNEQYF. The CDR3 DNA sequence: TGCGCCAGCAGCTTGGCCGGGGTAGCTTCTAACGAGCAGTACTTC.

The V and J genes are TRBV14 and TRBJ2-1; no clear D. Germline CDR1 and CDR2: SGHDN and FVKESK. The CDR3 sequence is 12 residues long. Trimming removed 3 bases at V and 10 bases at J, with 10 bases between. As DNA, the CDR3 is TGTGCCAGCAGCCAGCCCCCCTACGAGCAGTTCTTC. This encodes CASSQPPYEQFF.

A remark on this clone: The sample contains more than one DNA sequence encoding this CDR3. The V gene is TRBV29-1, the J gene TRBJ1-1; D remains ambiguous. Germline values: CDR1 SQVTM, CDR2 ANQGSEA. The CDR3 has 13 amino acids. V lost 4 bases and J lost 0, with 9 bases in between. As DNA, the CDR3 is TGCAGCGTTGTGGGCAGGTTGAACACTGAAGCTTTCTTT. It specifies CSVVGRLNTEAFF.

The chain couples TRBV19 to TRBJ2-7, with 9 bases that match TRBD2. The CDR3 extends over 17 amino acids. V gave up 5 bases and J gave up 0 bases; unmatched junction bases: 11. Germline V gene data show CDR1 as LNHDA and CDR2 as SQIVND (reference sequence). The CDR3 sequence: CASSPLTSGRSSYEQYF. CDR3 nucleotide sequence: TGTGCCAGTAGTCCATTGACTAGCGGCAGGAGCTCCTACGAGCAGTACTTC.

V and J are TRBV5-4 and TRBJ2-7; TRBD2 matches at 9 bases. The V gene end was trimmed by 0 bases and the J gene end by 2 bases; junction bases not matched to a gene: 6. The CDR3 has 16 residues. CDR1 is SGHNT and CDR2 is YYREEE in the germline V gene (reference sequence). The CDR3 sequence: CASSLAPAGGAYEQYF. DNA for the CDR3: TGTGCCAGCAGCTTGGCCCCAGCGGGAGGAGCCTACGAGCAGTACTTC.

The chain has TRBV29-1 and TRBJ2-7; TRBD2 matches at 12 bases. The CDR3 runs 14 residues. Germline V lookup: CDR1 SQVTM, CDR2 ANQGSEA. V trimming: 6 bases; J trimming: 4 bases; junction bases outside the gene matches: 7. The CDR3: CSVLLTSGSYEQYF. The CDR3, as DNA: TGCAGCGTCCTGCTGACTAGCGGGAGTTACGAGCAGTACTTC.

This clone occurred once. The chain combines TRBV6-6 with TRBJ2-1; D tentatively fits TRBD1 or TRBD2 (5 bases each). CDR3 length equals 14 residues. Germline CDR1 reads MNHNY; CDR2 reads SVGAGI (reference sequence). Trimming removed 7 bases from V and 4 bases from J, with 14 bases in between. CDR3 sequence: CASTHGARYNEQFF. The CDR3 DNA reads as TGTGCCAGCACCCACGGGGCTAGGTACAATGAGCAGTTCTTC.

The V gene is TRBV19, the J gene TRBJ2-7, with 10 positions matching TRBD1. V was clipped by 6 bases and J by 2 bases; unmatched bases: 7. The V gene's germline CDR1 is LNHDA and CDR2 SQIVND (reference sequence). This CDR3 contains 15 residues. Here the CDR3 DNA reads TGTGCCAGTAGCAGGACAGGGGGAAGGGCCTACGAGCAGTACTTC. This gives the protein CASSRTGGRAYEQYF.

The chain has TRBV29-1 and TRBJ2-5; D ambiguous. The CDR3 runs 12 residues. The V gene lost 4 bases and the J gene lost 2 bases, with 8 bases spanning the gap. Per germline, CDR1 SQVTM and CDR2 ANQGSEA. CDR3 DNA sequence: TGCAGCGTTGCGAGGATTCAAGAGACCCAGTACTTC. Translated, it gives CSVARIQETQYF.

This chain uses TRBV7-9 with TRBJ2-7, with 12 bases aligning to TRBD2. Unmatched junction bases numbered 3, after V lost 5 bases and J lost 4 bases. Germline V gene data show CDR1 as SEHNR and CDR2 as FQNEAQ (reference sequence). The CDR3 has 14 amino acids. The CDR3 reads CASSLLAGGYEQYF. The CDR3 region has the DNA TGTGCCAGCAGCCTCCTAGCGGGAGGGTACGAGCAGTACTTC. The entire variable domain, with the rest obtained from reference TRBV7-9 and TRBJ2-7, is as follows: DTGVSQNPRHKITKRGQNVTFRCDPISEHNRLYWYRQTLGQGPEFLTYFQNEAQLEKSRLLSDRFSAERPKGSFSTLEIQRTEQGDSAMYLCASSLLAGGYEQYFGPGTRLTVT.

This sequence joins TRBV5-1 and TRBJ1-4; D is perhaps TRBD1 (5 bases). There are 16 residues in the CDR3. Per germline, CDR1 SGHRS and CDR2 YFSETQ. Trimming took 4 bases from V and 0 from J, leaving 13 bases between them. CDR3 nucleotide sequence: TGCGCCAGCAGCCCCGGGGCCAGCCCAACTAATGAAAAACTGTTTTTT. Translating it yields CASSPGASPTNEKLFF. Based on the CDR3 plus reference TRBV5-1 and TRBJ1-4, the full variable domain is KAGVTQTPRYLIKTRGQQVTLSCSPISGHRSVSWYQQTPGQGLQFLFEYFSETQRNKGNFPGRFSGRQFSNSRSEMNVSTLELGDSALYLCASSPGASPTNEKLFFGSGTQLSVL.

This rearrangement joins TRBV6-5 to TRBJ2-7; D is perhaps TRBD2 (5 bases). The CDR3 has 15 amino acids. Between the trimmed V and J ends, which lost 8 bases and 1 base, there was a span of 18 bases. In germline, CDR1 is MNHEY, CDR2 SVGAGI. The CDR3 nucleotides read TGTGCCAGCTCACCAACCGGGGTTAGGTCCTACGAGCAGTACTTC. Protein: CASSPTGVRSYEQYF.

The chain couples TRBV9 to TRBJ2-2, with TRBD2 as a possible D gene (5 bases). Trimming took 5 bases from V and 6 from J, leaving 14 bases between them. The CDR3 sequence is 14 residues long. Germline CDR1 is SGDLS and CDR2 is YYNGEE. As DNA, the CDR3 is TGTGCCAGCAGTGGACTTTCTCTGCCCGGGGAGCTGTTTTTT. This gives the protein CASSGLSLPGELFF.

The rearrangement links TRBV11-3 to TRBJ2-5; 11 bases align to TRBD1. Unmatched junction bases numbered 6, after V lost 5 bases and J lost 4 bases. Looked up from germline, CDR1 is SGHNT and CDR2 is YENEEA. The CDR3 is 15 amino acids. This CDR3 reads CASSQRTGGIETQYF. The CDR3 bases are TGTGCCAGCAGCCAAAGGACAGGGGGCATAGAGACCCAGTACTTC.

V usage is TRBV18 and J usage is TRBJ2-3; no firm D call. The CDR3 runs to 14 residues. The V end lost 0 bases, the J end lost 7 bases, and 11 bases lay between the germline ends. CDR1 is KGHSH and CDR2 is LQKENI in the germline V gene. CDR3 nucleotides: TGTGCCAGCTCACCACCGGATTTCCCTTATACGCAGTATTTT. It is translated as CASSPPDFPYTQYF. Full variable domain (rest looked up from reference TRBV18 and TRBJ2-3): NAGVMQNPRHLVRRRGQEARLRCSPMKGHSHVYWYRQLPEEGLKFMVYLQKENIIDESGMPKERFSAEFPKEGPSILRIQQVVRGDSAAYFCASSPPDFPYTQYFGPGTRLTVL.

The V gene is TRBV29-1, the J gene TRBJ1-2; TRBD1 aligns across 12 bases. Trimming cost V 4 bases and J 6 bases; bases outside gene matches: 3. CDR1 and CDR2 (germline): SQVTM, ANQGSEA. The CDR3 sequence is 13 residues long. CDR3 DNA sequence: TGCAGCGTTGCCGGGACAGGGGGCGATGGCTACACCTTC. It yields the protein CSVAGTGGDGYTF.

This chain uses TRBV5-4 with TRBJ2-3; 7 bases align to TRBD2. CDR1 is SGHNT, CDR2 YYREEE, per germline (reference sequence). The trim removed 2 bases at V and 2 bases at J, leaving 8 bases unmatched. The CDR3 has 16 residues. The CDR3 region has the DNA TGTGCCAGCAGCTTAGTTGCGGGAGACCCCACAGATACGCAGTATTTT. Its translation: CASSLVAGDPTDTQYF.

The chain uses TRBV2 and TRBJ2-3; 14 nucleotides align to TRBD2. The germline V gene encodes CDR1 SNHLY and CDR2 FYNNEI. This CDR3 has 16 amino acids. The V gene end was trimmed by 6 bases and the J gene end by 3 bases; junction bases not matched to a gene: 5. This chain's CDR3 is CASRTSGRARTDTQYF. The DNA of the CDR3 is TGTGCCAGCAGGACTAGCGGGAGGGCCCGAACAGATACGCAGTATTTT.

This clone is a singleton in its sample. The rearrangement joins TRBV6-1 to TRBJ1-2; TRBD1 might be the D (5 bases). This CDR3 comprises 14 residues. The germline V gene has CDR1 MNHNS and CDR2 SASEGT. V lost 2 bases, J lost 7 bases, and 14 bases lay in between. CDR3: CASSENAGLRGYTF. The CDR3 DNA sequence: TGTGCCAGCAGTGAAAATGCAGGGTTGCGTGGCTACACCTTC.

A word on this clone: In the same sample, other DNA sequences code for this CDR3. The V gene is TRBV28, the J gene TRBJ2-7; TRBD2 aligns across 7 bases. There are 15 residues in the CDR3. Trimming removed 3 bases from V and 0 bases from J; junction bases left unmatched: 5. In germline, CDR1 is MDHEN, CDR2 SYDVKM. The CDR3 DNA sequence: TGTGCCAGCAGTTTGCCTAGCGGTGGCTCCTACGAGCAGTACTTC. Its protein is CASSLPSGGSYEQYF.